The clone carrying this T cell receptor (beta chain) was observed a handful of times. Its antigen is not known. V dropped 4 bases and J dropped 7 bases, with 11 bases sitting between them. Germline loops: CDR1 MDHEN, CDR2 SYDVKM. CDR3 length equals 13 residues. Using quantitative 5'-RACE with molecular barcodes, the authors made TCR beta libraries. TCRdb itself ran the 5' RACE reads through MiXCR, one entry per CDR3 protein. The sample includes some 220,000 distinct CDR3 sequences, 7.3% of them seen just once. The record originates from a study of CD8 T cells in ankylosing spondylitis. Study-wide results and caveats: Seven to nine highly homologous variants made up a TCR beta motif, and this motif appeared characteristic of ankylosing spondylitis blood.

This sequence originates from a male donor with ankylosing spondylitis. The chain has TRBV28 and TRBJ1-5; possible D gene TRBD1, 6 bases. Sequencing was done on a sample of blood, either unsorted or a sorted T cell fraction (not recorded which). DNA for the CDR3: TGTGCCAGCAGTTCCGCAGGGGTGCAGCCCCAGCATTTT. Translated, it gives CASSSAGVQPQHF.